These T cell receptor beta chains were read from a single sample in a study of control samples from healthy donors and cancer patients. The repertoire was sequenced with immunoSEQ multiplex PCR; TCRdb's copy has only in-frame clones and lacks some. The data show 90,000 to 100,000 clones, with 79% seen just once and about 10% held by the top ten. Sequencing was performed on blood. The receptor source for this set is a woman in her twenties or thirties in good health. The CDR3 runs from the conserved cysteine through the conserved F or W. Fields, in order: J gene, V gene, CDR3 protein.

>TRBJ2-1|TRBV2
CASSSGVSSYNEQFF
>TRBJ2-7|TRBV14
CASSQRGQVPGDEQYF
>TRBJ1-2|TRBV5-1
CASSLGSGQNYGYTF
>TRBJ2-3|TRBV6-6
CASRGTGGAGNTQYF
>TRBJ1-2|TRBV19
CASSIAPARGGYTF
>TRBJ2-7|TRBV6-5
CASRKGQGNYEQYF
>TRBJ1-1|TRBV6-2/TRBV6-3
CASSRDRGRGNTEAFF
>TRBJ1-4|TRBV2
CASSPSWDEKLFF
>TRBJ1-5|TRBV21-1
CASSNGWIGRLHQPQHF
>TRBJ1-3|TRBV20-1
CSAPSYNTIYF
>TRBJ1-1|TRBV9
CASSVSPEGRTEAFF
>TRBJ2-7|TRBV7-9
CASSFRSVYEQYF
>TRBJ2-5|TRBV7-3
CASSFGTGGPETQYF
>TRBJ2-5|TRBV3-1/TRBV3-2
CASSQVLSGGEETQYF
>TRBJ2-7|TRBV10-2
CASSEWAGRHEQYF
>TRBJ2-1|TRBV9
CASSRGGDSSNNEQFF
>TRBJ2-1|TRBV10-2
CATTTSGGAITYNEQFF
>TRBJ2-1|TRBV9
CASSSSGGTLDEQFF
>TRBJ1-3|TRBV30
CAWMGGGSGNTIYF
>TRBJ1-2|TRBV24-1
CATRHEGARGGPPNYGYTF
>TRBJ2-5|TRBV5-4
CASSSGTTRQETQYF
>TRBJ1-3|TRBV9
CASSVGEVFNTIYF
>TRBJ2-7|TRBV18
CASSPREVGPTHYEQYF